The 21 T cell receptor beta chains listed next were all sequenced from one sample in a study of CD8+ T cells in alopecia areata. The authors extracted RNA and reverse transcribed it into cDNA as the sequencing template. Using immunoSEQ multiplex PCR, the repertoire was profiled, and TCRdb retains in-frame clones only, with some absent. The data hold 100,000 to 150,000 clones, with over 50% observed a single time. Source: CD4+ T cells sorted from blood, taken at week 0. The receptor set was obtained from a human donor with alopecia areata.

This clone has only one observation. The chain uses TRBV5-4 and TRBJ2-1; D gene uncertain. Germline V lookup: CDR1 SGHNT, CDR2 YYREEE (reference sequence). Trimming left V 0 bases short and J 6 bases short, with 10 bases between. The CDR3 totals 14 residues. The CDR3 reads CASSLDSLGNEQFF. In nucleotides, the CDR3 is TGTGCCAGCAGCTTGGACAGTCTAGGCAATGAGCAGTTCTTC.

The sample holds a few counts of this clone. This CDR3 is CASSLKAGPSYEQYF. The CDR3 coding sequence is TGTGCCAGCAGTTTAAAGGCGGGACCCTCCTACGAGCAGTACTTC. The chain has TRBV27 and TRBJ2-7; D is perhaps TRBD2 (6 bases). This CDR3 has 15 residues. Germline CDR1 reads MNHEY; CDR2 reads SMNVEV (reference sequence). Trimming cost V 2 bases and J 0 bases, with 11 bases left between them.

J is TRBJ2-1 and V is TRBV5-1; possibly TRBD1 for D (6 bases). V was pared by 3 bases and J by 3 bases, with 10 bases between. The CDR3 sequence is 14 residues long. CDR1 and CDR2 (germline): SGHRS, YFSETQ. This CDR3 reads CASSSGDDYNEQFF. As DNA, the CDR3 is TGCGCCAGCAGCTCAGGGGACGACTACAATGAGCAGTTCTTC.

This clone was recorded only once. The chain combines TRBV7-2 with TRBJ2-3; D is uncertain. V lost 7 bases and J 4 bases, leaving 12 bases between the germline ends. CDR1 and CDR2 from the germline V gene are SGHTA and FQGNSA. The CDR3 loop spans 13 amino acids. The CDR3 sequence: CASTPTGPDTQYF. The CDR3 DNA reads TGTGCCAGCACCCCCACCGGCCCAGATACGCAGTATTTT.

The V and J genes are TRBV6-1 and TRBJ2-2; D is undetermined. V was shortened by 7 bases and J by 8 bases, with 5 bases between the two germline ends. The CDR3 sequence is 10 residues long. Germline CDR1 MNHNS, CDR2 SASEGT. The CDR3 loop reads CASNSGELFF. In nucleotides, the CDR3 is TGTGCCAGCAATTCTGGGGAGCTGTTTTTT.

V usage is TRBV25-1 and J usage is TRBJ2-2; D is ambiguous. The CDR3 runs 14 residues. V was clipped by 5 bases and J by 0 bases, with 7 bases between them. From germline, CDR1 is MGHDK and CDR2 SYGVNS. The CDR3 DNA sequence: TGTGCCAGCAGTATGGGAACGAACACCGGGGAGCTGTTTTTT. Translating gives CASSMGTNTGELFF.

The chain is built from TRBV7-2 and TRBJ2-1; 10 nucleotides match TRBD2. Germline V gene data show CDR1 as SGHTA and CDR2 as FQGNSA. V was pared by 5 bases and J by 3 bases, with 4 bases of the junction left unmatched. This CDR3 spans 15 amino acids. DNA of the CDR3: TGTGCCAGCAGCCTCAGCGGGGGGGTCTACAATGAGCAGTTCTTC. Protein sequence: CASSLSGGVYNEQFF.

This clone was picked up a small number of times. The chain combines TRBV29-1 with TRBJ2-7; 10 nucleotides agree with TRBD1. The junction had 5 bases not matched to a gene; V was cut back by 7 bases and J by 5 bases. Germline V lookup: CDR1 SQVTM, CDR2 ANQGSEA. This CDR3 is built from 12 residues. The CDR3 nucleotides are TGCAGCGGGGGGACAGGGGACAACGAGCAGTACTTC. It is translated as CSGGTGDNEQYF.

This chain connects TRBV7-8 to TRBJ2-2; TRBD2 matches 15 bases. V was clipped by 10 bases and J by 13 bases; unmatched bases: 16. There are 16 residues in the CDR3. Germline V gene sequence: CDR1 SGHVS, CDR2 FQNEAQ. The chain's CDR3 is CATWKGTSGRFRGLFF. The CDR3 coding sequence is TGTGCCACTTGGAAAGGGACTAGCGGGAGGTTCAGGGGGCTGTTTTTT.

V is TRBV2 and J is TRBJ2-7, with 7 bases lining up with TRBD2. The V segment lost 6 bases and the J segment 5 bases; nucleotides outside the gene matches: 10. Germline values: CDR1 SNHLY, CDR2 FYNNEI. This CDR3 region has 14 residues. The CDR3 sequence: CASRSYGGTNEQYF. DNA of the CDR3: TGTGCCAGCAGATCATACGGGGGGACCAACGAGCAGTACTTC.

In regard to this clone: A read error may produce the germline difference seen at one junction end. The CDR3 sequence is CASSTAPGNGVLSWF. The CDR3 coding sequence is TGTGCCAGTAGTACGGCCCCGGGAAACGGGGTCTTATCCTGGTTC. The genes are TRBV19 and TRBJ2-4, with D maybe TRBD2 (5 bases). Germline V gene data show CDR1 as LNHDA and CDR2 as SQIVND (reference sequence). This CDR3 has 15 amino acids.

This clone was seen a few times. CDR3 DNA sequence: TGCGCCAGCAGCTTTAGCCAGGGGAACACCGGGGAGCTGTTTTTT. Encoded protein: CASSFSQGNTGELFF. The chain recombines TRBV5-1 with TRBJ2-2, with D possibly matching TRBD1 (5 bases). This CDR3 region has 15 residues. Trimming shortened V by 2 bases and J by 1 base, and 9 bases separated the two germline ends. Germline V gene lookup returns CDR1 SGHRS and CDR2 YFSETQ. Based on the CDR3 plus reference TRBV5-1 and TRBJ2-2, the full variable domain is KAGVTQTPRYLIKTRGQQVTLSCSPISGHRSVSWYQQTPGQGLQFLFEYFSETQRNKGNFPGRFSGRQFSNSRSEMNVSTLELGDSALYLCASSFSQGNTGELFFGEGSRLTVL.

This chain connects TRBV13 to TRBJ1-2, with 8 bases lining up with TRBD1. Germline values: CDR1 PRHDT, CDR2 FYEKMQ (reference sequence). V was clipped by 4 bases and J by 4 bases; unmatched bases: 8. The CDR3 spans 15 residues. The CDR3 loop reads CASSSHQGAGYGYTF. The CDR3 DNA reads as TGTGCCAGCAGCTCACATCAGGGGGCCGGCTATGGCTACACCTTC.

V gene TRBV4-3 combines with J gene TRBJ2-5; 10 nucleotides agree with TRBD2. Germline V CDR1 and CDR2: LGHNA, YSLEER. The V and J ends lost 0 bases and 7 bases, in that order; junction bases with no gene match: 8. This CDR3 has 16 amino acids. CDR3 DNA: TGCGCCAGCAGCCAAGATCCTAGCGGGAGAGGGGTGACCCAGTACTTC. This codes for CASSQDPSGRGVTQYF.

This clone is a singleton in its sample. V gene TRBV30 combines with J gene TRBJ2-7; TRBD1 is a possible D gene (5 bases). V was shortened by 2 bases and J by 2 bases, with 16 bases between the two germline ends. Per germline, CDR1 GTSNPN and CDR2 SVGIG (reference sequence). The CDR3 is made up of 15 amino acids. CDR3 in DNA: TGTGCCTGGAGTCCCAGAGCTTCAGGGACCTACGAGCAGTACTTC. It translates to CAWSPRASGTYEQYF.

V and J are TRBV5-1 and TRBJ2-5, with TRBD2 as a possible D gene (7 bases). The CDR3 spans 18 residues. Germline V lookup: CDR1 SGHRS, CDR2 YFSETQ. Trimming stripped 3 bases from V and 2 bases from J, with 23 bases between. CDR3 region: CASSSKLWGASGQETQYF. In DNA, the CDR3 is TGCGCCAGCAGCTCAAAGCTATGGGGGGCTAGCGGTCAAGAGACCCAGTACTTC.

This chain joins TRBV7-3 and TRBJ2-6, with D maybe TRBD2 (5 bases). The CDR3 is 15 amino acids. Germline-derived CDR1 and CDR2 are SGHTA and FQGTGA. The V gene lost 5 bases and the J gene lost 2 bases, with 10 bases spanning the gap. CDR3 loop: CASSLTRAGANVLTF. Here the CDR3 DNA reads TGTGCCAGCAGCCTCACTAGGGCTGGGGCCAACGTCCTGACTTTC.

V and J are TRBV19 and TRBJ1-2; D gene unclear. The CDR3 is 14 amino acids. Trimming shortened V by 5 bases and J by 4 bases, and 14 bases separated the two germline ends. Germline CDR1 reads LNHDA; CDR2 reads SQIVND (reference sequence). CDR3 region: CASSDQIGPYGYTF. For the CDR3, the DNA is TGTGCCAGTAGTGACCAGATTGGGCCCTATGGCTACACCTTC.

The table lists this clone with a few counts. V is TRBV29-1 and J is TRBJ2-7; TRBD2 agrees at 15 bases. Trimming at V came to 5 bases and at J to 2 bases, leaving 4 bases not matched to a gene. Per germline, CDR1 SQVTM and CDR2 ANQGSEA. The CDR3 covers 15 residues. The CDR3 DNA is TGCAGCGTTTCCGGGACTAGCGGGGGGCCCTACGAGCAGTACTTC. This encodes CSVSGTSGGPYEQYF.

V is TRBV27 and J is TRBJ2-2, with D unresolved. CDR1 and CDR2 (germline): MNHEY, SMNVEV (reference sequence). The CDR3 length is 14 residues. Trimming pared 2 bases from V and 1 base from J, leaving 5 bases between. This CDR3 reads CASSLQENTGELFF. The DNA for the CDR3 is TGTGCCAGCAGTTTACAGGAGAACACCGGGGAGCTGTTTTTT.

This clone has a handful of counts. This sequence joins TRBV5-1 and TRBJ2-2, with 10 bases identical to TRBD2. Germline V gene lookup returns CDR1 SGHRS and CDR2 YFSETQ. The CDR3 contains 16 residues. Trimming cost V 0 bases and J 4 bases; bases outside gene matches: 3. CDR3 region: CASSLAASGGTGELFF. DNA for the CDR3: TGCGCCAGCAGCTTGGCGGCTAGCGGGGGCACCGGGGAGCTGTTTTTT.